Here is one T cell receptor (beta chain) with its context. Its antigen is currently unknown. The record originates from a study of cytomegalovirus exposure and HLA in healthy donors. Study outcomes and limitations: Later work associated fewer than 20,000 TCR beta sequences with HLA alleles at 0.05 false discovery rate. What a later analysis reportedly showed was that an Asian-associated ancestry cluster had fewer N-insertions than the approximately 700-donor mean.

V lost 1 base to trimming and J lost 4 bases; unmatched junction nucleotides: 5. Germline CDR1 reads KGHSH; CDR2 reads LQKENI. The length of the CDR3 is 16 residues. This PCR relied on a set of 60 Vbeta primers and 13 Jbeta primers. Here immunoSEQ multiplex PCR was the method, and the copy in TCRdb shows in-frame clones only, minus some. The sample has 100,000 to 150,000 clones; around four fifths are singletons. The chain has TRBV18 and TRBJ2-1; 9 bases align to TRBD2. The sequenced sample consisted of PBMCs. The TCR comes from a woman between 40 and 55 years old in good health and CMV-seropositive. CDR3 DNA sequence: TGTGCCAGCTCACCACGGTCTAGCGGGATATACAATGAGCAGTTCTTC. This translates into CASSPRSSGIYNEQFF.